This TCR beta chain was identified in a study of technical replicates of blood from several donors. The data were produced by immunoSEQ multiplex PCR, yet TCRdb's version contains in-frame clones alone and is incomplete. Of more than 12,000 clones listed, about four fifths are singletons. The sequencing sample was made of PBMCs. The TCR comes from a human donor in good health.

Here the CDR3 reads CASSLTVLANEQFF. For the CDR3, the DNA is TGTGCCAGCAGCTTAACGGTTCTAGCCAATGAGCAGTTCTTC. The V call is TRBV7-3, the J call TRBJ2-1, with D possibly being TRBD2 (5 bases). In germline, CDR1 is SGHTA, CDR2 FQGTGA. This CDR3 is built from 14 residues. V shed 0 bases and J shed 6 bases, with 9 bases lying between them.